The rows below give T cell receptor beta chains drawn from one sample of a study of T cells after somatic rescue of genetic block. Sequencing was performed with immunoSEQ multiplex PCR; in TCRdb, only in-frame clones are kept and a portion is missing. Among some 90,000 clones, 90% were seen once, and the ten largest hold about 1.5%. The sample comprised peripheral blood mononuclear cells (PBMCs). These receptors were taken from a woman between 18 and 30 years old. CDR3s include the opening cysteine and the closing phenylalanine or tryptophan. A D gene is named only where the DNA matches it firmly. The size of a clone is reported for some rows only, either as once, few or many, or as a class for expanded clones.

TRBV11-3	TRBJ1-2	.	.	CASSRTAYYGYTF	TGTGCCAGCAGCCGGACAGCCTACTATGGCTACACCTTC
TRBV5-1	TRBJ2-7	TRBD2	.	CASSAGLAGDGTYEQYF	TGCGCCAGCAGCGCCGGACTAGCGGGAGATGGGACTTACGAGCAGTACTTC
TRBV6-1	TRBJ1-5	.	.	CASTLKQLHQPQHF	TGTGCCAGCACCCTAAAACAGTTACATCAGCCCCAGCATTTT
TRBV27	TRBJ1-1	TRBD1	.	CASSPIQGMGVTNTEAFF	TGTGCCAGCAGTCCCATACAGGGGATGGGGGTCACGAACACTGAAGCTTTCTTT
TRBV4-3	TRBJ1-2	.	.	CASSQAPGPKSGYTF	TGCGCCAGCAGCCAAGCCCCCGGGCCGAAAAGTGGCTACACCTTC
TRBV5-6	TRBJ2-1	TRBD2	once	CASSLASGSYNEQFF	TGTGCCAGCAGCTTGGCGAGCGGGAGTTACAATGAGCAGTTCTTC
TRBV2	TRBJ2-3	.	.	CASREQLGRGADTQYF	TGTGCCAGCAGGGAACAGTTGGGGAGGGGGGCAGATACGCAGTATTTT
TRBV7-2	TRBJ2-7	TRBD2	.	CASSSRTSGGLSYEQYF	TGTGCCAGCAGCTCGCGGACTAGCGGGGGCCTCTCCTACGAGCAGTACTTC
TRBV5-6	TRBJ2-7	.	.	CASSFHLYEQYF	TGTGCCAGCAGCTTTCACCTTTACGAGCAGTACTTC
TRBV6-5	TRBJ1-2	TRBD1	.	CASRGGTGSSYGYTF	TGTGCCAGCAGGGGGGGGACAGGGTCCTCCTATGGCTACACCTTC
TRBV4-2	TRBJ2-7	.	.	CASSTGGSYEQYF	TGTGCCAGCAGTACAGGAGGAAGCTACGAGCAGTACTTC
TRBV29-1	TRBJ1-1	.	few	CSVEIGDNTEAFF	TGCAGCGTTGAGATCGGGGACAACACTGAAGCTTTCTTT